Following are 23 T cell receptor beta chains from one sample sequenced in a study of control samples from healthy donors and cancer patients. Method: immunoSEQ multiplex PCR; TCRdb's copy keeps in-frame clones and lacks some. The repertoire has about 98,000 clones, more than 75% of them found once; the top ten carry roughly 2%. Sequencing used blood. The receptors were gathered from a man in his sixties in good health.

CDR3 bases: TGCAGCGTTGAATGGGCCACCCGGGACAGGGAAGGCGAGCAGTACTTC. This sequence encodes CSVEWATRDREGEQYF. The V and J genes are TRBV29-1 and TRBJ2-7; 9 bases agree with TRBD1. This CDR3 has 16 amino acids. Losses at the gene ends were 2 bases for V and 6 bases for J; bases not matched to a gene: 14. In germline, CDR1 is SQVTM, CDR2 ANQGSEA.

This rearrangement joins TRBV4-1 to TRBJ1-1; D may be TRBD1 (6 bases). Trimming took 0 bases from V and 3 from J, leaving 14 bases between them. CDR3 size: 16 residues. In germline, CDR1 is MGHRA, CDR2 YSYEKL. CDR3 sequence: CASSQDGARGHTEAFF. The CDR3 DNA sequence: TGCGCCAGCAGCCAAGATGGGGCCAGGGGACACACTGAAGCTTTCTTT.

The chain is built from TRBV5-1 and TRBJ2-3; either TRBD1 or TRBD2 may supply D (5 bases each). The CDR3 has 16 residues. V was cut by 2 bases and J by 2 bases, with 15 bases left in between. CDR1 SGHRS and CDR2 YFSETQ come from the germline V gene. Here the CDR3 DNA reads TGCGCCAGCAGCTTAGGGGACCGAGTCGCCACAGATACGCAGTATTTT. Its translation: CASSLGDRVATDTQYF. Combining the CDR3 with reference TRBV5-1 and TRBJ2-3 gives the whole variable domain KAGVTQTPRYLIKTRGQQVTLSCSPISGHRSVSWYQQTPGQGLQFLFEYFSETQRNKGNFPGRFSGRQFSNSRSEMNVSTLELGDSALYLCASSLGDRVATDTQYFGPGTRLTVL.

Only a few counts were recorded for this clone. The chain employs TRBV21-1 and TRBJ1-5. TRBV21-1 is given as a pseudogene. This CDR3 comprises 18 residues. The CDR3 coding sequence is TGTGCCAGCAGCAATCACAAAGGTAATCGGGGGAGTGTTAAGCCCCAGCATTTT. It encodes CASSNHKGNRGSVKPQHF.

This chain links TRBV10-3 with TRBJ2-3; no reliable D call. V dropped 3 bases and J dropped 6 bases, with 7 bases sitting between them. Looked up from germline, CDR1 is ENHRY and CDR2 is SYGVKD. The CDR3 extends over 12 amino acids. CDR3: CAISDYPDTQYF. CDR3 DNA: TGTGCCATCAGTGATTACCCCGATACGCAGTATTTT.

This clone was detected only a few times. The chain uses TRBV9 and TRBJ2-6; D uncertain. V was pared by 3 bases and J by 6 bases, with 7 bases between. This CDR3 has 13 amino acids. The germline CDR1 and CDR2 sequences are SGDLS and YYNGEE. Here the CDR3 reads CASSGMAANVLTF. The CDR3 DNA sequence: TGTGCCAGCAGCGGAATGGCGGCCAACGTCCTGACTTTC.

The J gene is TRBJ2-7, the V gene TRBV2; the D gene is possibly TRBD2 (5 bases). Germline V lookup: CDR1 SNHLY, CDR2 FYNNEI. The CDR3 is 14 residues long. With 1 base removed from V and 2 bases from J, the gap between germline ends came to 9 bases. The CDR3 bases are TGTGCCAGCAGTGAAGATGTCGGGACCTACGAGCAGTACTTC. This sequence encodes CASSEDVGTYEQYF.

The chain links TRBV25-1 to TRBJ1-6; tentatively, D is TRBD1 (5 bases). The CDR3 length is 14 residues. V lost 2 bases and J 6 bases, leaving 8 bases between the germline ends. Germline CDR1 reads MGHDK; CDR2 reads SYGVNS. This chain's CDR3 is CASSERQGNSPLHF. In DNA, the CDR3 is TGTGCCAGCAGTGAACGGCAGGGTAATTCACCCCTCCACTTT.

The chain recombines TRBV12-3 or TRBV12-4 with TRBJ2-2; D ambiguous. Trimming shortened V by 5 bases and J by 6 bases, and 7 bases separated the two germline ends. The CDR3 has 12 amino acids. CDR3 nucleotides: TGTGCCAGCAGTACAGTCGCCGGGGAGCTGTTTTTT. Protein: CASSTVAGELFF.

The genes are TRBV5-1 and TRBJ2-3, with TRBD2 matching over 10 bases. There are 16 residues in the CDR3. With 0 bases clipped from V and 4 bases from J, the junction kept 5 bases outside the gene matches. Germline V gene lookup returns CDR1 SGHRS and CDR2 YFSETQ. The CDR3 loop is CASSLAGTSDPDTQYF. For the CDR3, the DNA is TGCGCCAGCAGCTTGGCGGGGACTAGCGACCCAGATACGCAGTATTTT.

This rearrangement joins TRBV5-1 to TRBJ1-1; D perhaps matches TRBD1 (6 bases). The germline V gene has CDR1 SGHRS and CDR2 YFSETQ. V was clipped by 4 bases and J by 11 bases, with 12 bases between them. The CDR3 runs 11 residues. CDR3 region: CASSGTGGAFF. CDR3 coding DNA: TGCGCCAGCAGCGGGACGGGGGGCGCTTTCTTT.

The rearrangement uses TRBV6-4 and TRBJ2-2; the match to TRBD2 covers 9 bases. Germline CDR1 MRHNA, CDR2 SNTAGT. This CDR3 is built from 15 residues. V lost 6 bases to trimming and J lost 4 bases; unmatched junction nucleotides: 6. CDR3 nucleotide sequence: TGTGCCAGCAGCCCTGGACTAGCGAGCACCGGGGAGCTGTTTTTT. This sequence encodes CASSPGLASTGELFF.

This rearrangement joins TRBV10-3 to TRBJ2-2, with D maybe TRBD1 (5 bases). CDR3 length: 15 residues. Per the germline V gene, CDR1 is ENHRY and CDR2 is SYGVKD. Trimming took off 3 bases at V and 0 bases at J, with 8 bases between the two ends. DNA for the CDR3: TGTGCCATCAGTGAAGGACAAGCGAACACCGGGGAGCTGTTTTTT. The encoded protein is CAISEGQANTGELFF.

The chain couples TRBV10-3 to TRBJ1-1, with D possibly matching TRBD1 (5 bases). CDR1 is ENHRY and CDR2 is SYGVKD in the germline V gene. With 3 bases removed from V and 1 base from J, the gap between germline ends came to 9 bases. The CDR3 extends over 14 amino acids. This CDR3 is CAISDDSPNTEAFF. The CDR3 nucleotides read TGTGCCATCAGTGACGACAGCCCGAACACTGAAGCTTTCTTT.

The rearrangement uses TRBV7-9 and TRBJ2-2, with 9 positions matching TRBD1. Per germline, CDR1 SEHNR and CDR2 FQNEAQ (reference sequence). This CDR3 region has 15 residues. V trimming: 2 bases; J trimming: 5 bases; junction bases outside the gene matches: 3. The CDR3 region is CASSLWTGATGELFF. The CDR3 DNA reads TGTGCCAGCAGCTTATGGACAGGGGCAACCGGGGAGCTGTTTTTT.

The V call is TRBV24-1, the J call TRBJ2-1; no reliable D call. V was pared by 4 bases and J by 0 bases, with 3 bases between. The CDR3 consists of 13 residues. Germline-derived CDR1 and CDR2 are KGHDR and SFDVKD. This CDR3 reads CATSDNSYNEQFF. CDR3 DNA: TGTGCCACCAGTGACAACTCCTACAATGAGCAGTTCTTC.

The rearrangement links TRBV30 to TRBJ2-7; D is possibly TRBD1 (6 bases). CDR3 length: 16 residues. Trimming pared 0 bases from V and 3 bases from J, leaving 18 bases between. The germline gives CDR1 GTSNPN, CDR2 SVGIG (reference sequence). CDR3 bases: TGTGCCTGGAGTGTAAGAACTGGGACACTTAGCTACGAGCAGTACTTC. This translates into CAWSVRTGTLSYEQYF. Supplemented by reference TRBV30 and TRBJ2-7, the full variable domain reads SQTIHQWPATLVQPVGSPLSLECTVEGTSNPNLYWYRQAAGRGLQLLFYSVGIGQISSEVPQNLSASRPQDRQFILSSKKLLLSDSGFYLCAWSVRTGTLSYEQYFGPGTRLTVT.

This clone was found a few times. At the DNA level, this CDR3 is encoded by other sequences in the same sample as well. The rearrangement uses TRBV6-4 and TRBJ2-2, with TRBD2 identical over 10 bases. The germline V gene has CDR1 MRHNA and CDR2 SNTAGT. This CDR3 is built from 15 residues. The V and J ends lost 4 bases and 3 bases, in that order; junction bases with no gene match: 2. The CDR3 sequence: CASSALAGDTGELFF. CDR3 nucleotide sequence: TGTGCCAGCAGTGCCCTAGCGGGAGACACCGGGGAGCTGTTTTTT.

V is TRBV29-1 and J is TRBJ1-1; D is unresolved. This CDR3 spans 10 amino acids. Germline values: CDR1 SQVTM, CDR2 ANQGSEA. Trimming left V 4 bases short and J 4 bases short, with 4 bases between. The CDR3 here is CSVVSTEAFF. DNA for the CDR3: TGCAGCGTTGTGAGCACTGAAGCTTTCTTT. The variable domain in full, with the rest retrieved from reference TRBV29-1 and TRBJ1-1, is SAVISQKPSRDICQRGTSLTIQCQVDSQVTMMFWYRQQPGQSLTLIATANQGSEATYESGFVIDKFPISRPNLTFSTLTVSNMSPEDSSIYLCSVVSTEAFFGQGTRLTVV.

There are a few counts of this clone. The gene calls are TRBV4-2 and TRBJ1-5; D is ambiguous. This CDR3 is 15 amino acids long. Deletions cut 0 bases from V and 4 bases from J, with 10 bases between. Germline-derived CDR1 and CDR2 are LGHNA and YNFKEQ. The CDR3 spells CASSQEGRDNQPQHF. The CDR3, as DNA: TGTGCCAGCAGCCAAGAAGGGAGGGATAATCAGCCCCAGCATTTT.

V is TRBV5-1 and J is TRBJ2-7, with D perhaps being TRBD1 or TRBD2 (6 bases each). Trimming pared 4 bases from V and 1 base from J, leaving 15 bases between. Germline V gene lookup returns CDR1 SGHRS and CDR2 YFSETQ. The CDR3 runs to 15 residues. DNA of the CDR3: TGCGCCAGCAGCCGAGGGGGGCCGAGGTCCTACGAGCAGTACTTC. Its protein is CASSRGGPRSYEQYF.

This clone was found once. The chain links TRBV7-7 to TRBJ1-2, with 11 bases that match TRBD1. Germline CDR1 is SSHAT and CDR2 is FNYEAQ (reference sequence). With V trimmed by 0 bases and J by 8 bases, 8 bases remained unmatched. The CDR3 loop spans 16 amino acids. The CDR3 sequence: CASSLALGDRGGGYTF. In DNA form, the CDR3 reads TGTGCCAGCAGCTTAGCGCTGGGGGACAGGGGGGGCGGCTACACCTTC. The entire variable domain, with the rest obtained from reference TRBV7-7 and TRBJ1-2, is as follows: GAGVSQSPRYKVTKRGQDVTLRCDPISSHATLYWYQQALGQGPEFLTYFNYEAQPDKSGLPSDRFSAERPEGSISTLTIQRTEQRDSAMYRCASSLALGDRGGGYTFGSGTRLTVV.

This chain joins TRBV2 and TRBJ1-5; perhaps TRBD1 as D (5 bases). The CDR3 loop spans 19 amino acids. Germline-derived CDR1 and CDR2 are SNHLY and FYNNEI. V lost 4 bases and J lost 4, with 26 bases in between. DNA of the CDR3: TGTGCCAGCAGTGTAGCTTGGATTATTCGGCAGGGACGAAATCAGCCCCAGCATTTT. Protein: CASSVAWIIRQGRNQPQHF.